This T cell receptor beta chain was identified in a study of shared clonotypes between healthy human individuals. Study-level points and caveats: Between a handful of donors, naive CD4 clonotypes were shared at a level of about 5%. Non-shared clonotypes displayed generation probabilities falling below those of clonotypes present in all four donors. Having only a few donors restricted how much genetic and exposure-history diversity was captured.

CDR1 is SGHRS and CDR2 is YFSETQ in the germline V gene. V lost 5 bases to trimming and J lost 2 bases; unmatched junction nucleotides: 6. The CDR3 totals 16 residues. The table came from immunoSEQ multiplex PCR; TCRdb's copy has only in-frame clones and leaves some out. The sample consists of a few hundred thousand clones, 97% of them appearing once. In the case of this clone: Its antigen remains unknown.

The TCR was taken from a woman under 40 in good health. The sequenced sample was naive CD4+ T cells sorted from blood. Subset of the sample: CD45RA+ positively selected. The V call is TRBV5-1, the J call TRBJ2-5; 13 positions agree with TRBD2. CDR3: CASRHWTSGRQETQYF. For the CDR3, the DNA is TGCGCCAGCAGACACTGGACTAGCGGGAGACAAGAGACCCAGTACTTC.